The present TCR beta chain was sequenced within a study of blood T cell repertoires in COVID-19. Study-wide background: The United States, Italy and Spain provided the acute and convalescent COVID-19 samples. T cells, B-cell-depleted T cells, or PBMCs provided the cDNA or gDNA that served as material.

The method was immunoSEQ multiplex PCR; TCRdb's version includes in-frame clones alone and lacks a portion of them. Among 180,000 or so clones listed, around four fifths were seen once. Participant age was about 18 to 89 years, and participants resided in fewer than 25 US areas. Donors in Cohort 3 counted as recovered after two negative PCRs, clearance, or symptom resolution. CDR1 is SEHNR, CDR2 FQNEAQ, per germline (reference sequence). The CDR3 loop spans 15 amino acids. V lost 4 bases to trimming and J lost 0 bases, with 10 bases between them. V usage is TRBV7-9 and J usage is TRBJ1-3, with D uncertain. The receptor was derived from a woman in her fifties or sixties who had recovered from COVID-19. Material for sequencing was PBMCs or T cells enriched from blood (not recorded which). CDR3 DNA sequence: TGTGCCAGCAGCTCAGACTTCGCCTCTGGAAACACCATATATTTT. Its protein is CASSSDFASGNTIYF.